This TCR beta chain derives from a study of blood T cell repertoires in COVID-19 (dated by TCRdb to about 2020). Broadly, across the study: The collaborator samples originated in the United States, Italy and Spain and spanned the acute and convalescent phases of COVID-19. Subjects who had been exposed to COVID-19, were actively infected with it, or had recovered from it provided the deeply sampled blood TCRbeta repertoires that made up the dataset. The prospective study material was composed of cDNA or gDNA derived from T cells, B-cell-depleted T cells, or PBMCs. HLA class I and class II types, where available, came from metadata supplied by the sample provider rather than from assay-based typing. The samples were drawn from the first 160 participants of the ongoing ImmuneRACE study and from 1,254 subjects provided by 6 global collaborators. A freely available public database, intended as a resource for researchers studying the immune response to SARS-CoV-2, is where the repertoires were released. Sample metadata almost always included a de-identified subject ID, COVID-19 status, age in years and sex.

Participants in the prospective study were enrolled through a virtual design, were aged roughly 18 to 100 years, and lived in approximately 25 United States geographic areas. In the prospective study, cohorts were assigned on the basis of participant-reported clinical history obtained from a screening survey and a study questionnaire. ImmuneRACE Cohort 3 recovered participants were defined by two consecutive negative NP/OP PCR tests, healthcare professional clearance, or symptom resolution. In the prospective study, whole blood, serum and a nasopharyngeal or oropharyngeal swab were collected from each participant by mobile phlebotomists. Prospective study participants could optionally give additional blood draws and questionnaires over an approximately two-month period. Blood samples from the prospective study were shipped frozen or at room temperature prior to DNA extraction. Summary of the overall study and its limitations: How much clinical and demographic metadata was included differed by source and by participant, and the metadata was provided uncurated.

TCRbeta CDR3 regions were amplified from genomic DNA by means of the immunoSEQ Assay, a bias-controlled multiplex PCR. Concerning the study's data processing: The number of nucleated cells in each sample was estimated by amplification of reference gene primers within the assay. To quantify the absolute abundance of each unique TCRbeta CDR3 rearrangement, sequence reads were collapsed and filtered. Productive Simpson clonality was computed per sample as the square root of Simpson's diversity index over productive rearrangements. Held by TCRdb, this immuneACCESS table contains in-frame sequences only and omits some clones. Under half of the omission traces to an unresolved V gene where checked; the cause of the rest is unknown. D and trimming were read from the DNA, whereas the V and J calls and clone size are those reported in that table. For this sample the table gives some 300,000 clones, of which roughly 87% were detected only once. The top ten constitute around 0.92% of the sample.

Comment on this clone: The antigen it binds to is not known. An end of the junction does not agree with germline; a read error may underlie this.

The CDR3 holds 12 amino acids from the cysteine to the phenylalanine. The retained sequence is limited to the CDR3, 36 bases, with the frame set at the first base. Per the germline V gene, SNHLY is the CDR1 and FYNNEI is the CDR2. In this chain, TRBV2 is recombined with TRBJ1-2; TRBD1 aligns with 8 central bases. The sequence was collected from a woman aged 25 to 45 who had recovered from COVID-19. Sequencing input: PBMCs or T cells enriched from blood (not recorded which). CDR3 region: CASRERDRLVPF. The nucleotide sequence reads TGTGCCAGCAGGGAGAGGGACAGGCTGGTGCCCTTC.